This TCR beta chain is drawn from a study of response to subunit inactivated influenza vaccine. The CDR3 length is 17 residues. Trimming took 2 bases from V and 1 from J, leaving 18 bases between them. The germline CDR1 and CDR2 sequences are MNHEY and SVGEGT. Comment on this clonotype: Its specificity is unknown.

Overall study findings and caveats: The authors offered the suggestion that each seasonal influenza vaccination recruits few new T cells.

TCRdb fed the RT-PCR reads into MiXCR, producing one record per CDR3 protein. Of hundreds of thousands of distinct CDR3 sequences in the sample, approximately 15% were seen once. The TCR comes from a man aged 50 or older who received an inactivated influenza vaccine. J is TRBJ2-7 and V is TRBV6-2 or TRBV6-3, with D perhaps TRBD1 (6 bases). The sample here was PBMCs from blood, taken approximately 13 days after vaccination. CDR3 sequence: CASSYGAGVMRSYEQYF. For the CDR3, the DNA is TGTGCCAGCAGTTACGGGGCAGGGGTCATGAGGTCCTACGAGCAGTACTTC.